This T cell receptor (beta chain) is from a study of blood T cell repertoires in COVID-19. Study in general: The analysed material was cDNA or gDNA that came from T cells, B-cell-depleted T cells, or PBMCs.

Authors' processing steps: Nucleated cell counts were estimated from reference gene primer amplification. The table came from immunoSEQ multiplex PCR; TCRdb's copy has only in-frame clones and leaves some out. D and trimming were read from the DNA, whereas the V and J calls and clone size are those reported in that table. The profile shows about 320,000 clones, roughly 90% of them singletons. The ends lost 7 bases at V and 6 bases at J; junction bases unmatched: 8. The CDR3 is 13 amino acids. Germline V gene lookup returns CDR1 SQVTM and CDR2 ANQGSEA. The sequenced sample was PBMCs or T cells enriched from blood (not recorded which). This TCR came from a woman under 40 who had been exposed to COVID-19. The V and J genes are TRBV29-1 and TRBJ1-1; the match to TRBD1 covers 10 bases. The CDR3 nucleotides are TGCAGCGCCCAGGGGACAGGGGTTTCTGAAGCTTTCTTT. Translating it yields CSAQGTGVSEAFF.